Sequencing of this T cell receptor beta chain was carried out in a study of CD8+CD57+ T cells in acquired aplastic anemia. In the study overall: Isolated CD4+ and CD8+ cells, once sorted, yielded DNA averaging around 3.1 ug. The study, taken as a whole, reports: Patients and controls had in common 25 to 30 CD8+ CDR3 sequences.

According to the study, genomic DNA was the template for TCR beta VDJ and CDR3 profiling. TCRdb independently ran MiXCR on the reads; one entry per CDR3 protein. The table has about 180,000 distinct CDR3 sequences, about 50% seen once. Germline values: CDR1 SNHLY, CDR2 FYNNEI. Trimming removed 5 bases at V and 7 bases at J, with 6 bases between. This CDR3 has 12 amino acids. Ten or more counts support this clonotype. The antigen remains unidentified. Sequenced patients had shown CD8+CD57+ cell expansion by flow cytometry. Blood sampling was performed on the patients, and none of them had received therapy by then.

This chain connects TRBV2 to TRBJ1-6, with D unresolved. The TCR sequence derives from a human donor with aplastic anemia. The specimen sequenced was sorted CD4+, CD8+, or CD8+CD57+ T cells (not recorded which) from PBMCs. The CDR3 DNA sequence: TGTGCCAGCAGTTACACCAATTCACCCCTCCACTTT. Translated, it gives CASSYTNSPLHF.